This T cell receptor beta chain stems from a study of OX40 agonist ivuxolimab in advanced cancers. Profiled with immunoSEQ multiplex PCR; TCRdb holds only in-frame clones, not every one. The sample gives roughly 80,000 clones, around 89% of which show up once; over 0.35% is in the top ten. Trimming left V 3 bases short and J 7 bases short, with 16 bases between. The CDR3 sequence is 14 residues long. CDR1 SGDLS and CDR2 YYNGEE come from the germline V gene. The TCR comes from an adult with an advanced solid tumor such as melanoma, head and neck, liver or kidney cancer. This sample comprised CD4+ or CD8+ T cells sorted from blood, obtained in a trial of the OX40 agonist ivuxolimab. The chain couples TRBV9 to TRBJ1-1, with D perhaps TRBD1 (5 bases). DNA for the CDR3: TGTGCCAGCAGCGCGACCCTCGAGGGGAGTGAAGCTTTCTTT. Translating gives CASSATLEGSEAFF.